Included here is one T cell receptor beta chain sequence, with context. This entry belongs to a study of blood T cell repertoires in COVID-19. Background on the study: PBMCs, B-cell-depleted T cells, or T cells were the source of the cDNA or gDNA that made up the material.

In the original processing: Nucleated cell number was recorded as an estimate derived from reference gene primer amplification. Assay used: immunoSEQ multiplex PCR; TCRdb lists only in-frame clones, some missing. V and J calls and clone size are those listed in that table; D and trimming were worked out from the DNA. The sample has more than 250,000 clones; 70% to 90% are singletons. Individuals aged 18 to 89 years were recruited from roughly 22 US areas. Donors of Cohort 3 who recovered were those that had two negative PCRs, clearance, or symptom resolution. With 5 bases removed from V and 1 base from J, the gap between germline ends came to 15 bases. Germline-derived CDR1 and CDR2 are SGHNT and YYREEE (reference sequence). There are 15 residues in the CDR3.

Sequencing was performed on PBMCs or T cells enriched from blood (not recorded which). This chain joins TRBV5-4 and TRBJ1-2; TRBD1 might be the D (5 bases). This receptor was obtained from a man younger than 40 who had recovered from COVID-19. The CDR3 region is CASRAAGRDNYGYTF. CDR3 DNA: TGTGCCAGCAGGGCAGCGGGACGGGATAACTATGGCTACACCTTC.